This section outlines one T cell receptor (beta chain) sequence together with its context. No cognate antigen has been identified for it. The input lacks base qualities; no much larger clone sits a single base away. These data belong to a study of immune evolution from preneoplasia to lung adenocarcinoma (dated by TCRdb to the early 2020s). Regarding the research as a whole: The study used immune gene expression, TCR sequencing and multiplex immunofluorescence to profile the immune contexture of lung adenocarcinoma precursors and invasive adenocarcinoma. TCR sequencing data came from a few dozen patients. According to the study, some 100 samples went through TCR sequencing. The sample size was set by how many specimens were available, not by a prior power calculation. The immune data were integrated with whole exome sequencing and methylation data obtained from the same cohort of nodules. POLYSOLVER was used to infer Class I HLA alleles from exome data, while LOHHLA was used to detect allele-specific HLA loss. The overall cohort was made up of 53 patients with pulmonary nodules who had surgical resection. Resected precursor lesions (AAH, AIS, MIA) and invasive adenocarcinomas were compared with paired morphologically normal lung tissue.

Patients underwent resection in Japan or China between about 2014 and 2017. Histologic diagnosis of each case was confirmed independently by two lung cancer pathologists on H&E slides. DNA was isolated from FFPE tissue using the AllPrep DNA/RNA FFPE Kit. The full study reports these points: The findings reflected association rather than direct causation, and larger cohorts with long-term follow-up and longitudinal biopsies were considered necessary. Clonality was highest in normal lung, while later-stage lesions appeared to have lower clonality but higher T cell density and diversity. All patients were from Japan and China, so applicability to Western populations was uncertain. Normal lung had the highest top T cell clone frequencies, and these frequencies appeared to fall progressively from AAH through AIS, MIA and invasive adenocarcinoma.

The immunoSEQ hsTCRbeta Kit was used to sequence TCR beta CDR3 regions from DNA. Concerning the study's data processing: TCR sequencing data were analysed with the ImmunoSEQ Analyzer. T cell clonality was calculated on productive rearrangements as 1 minus Pielou's evenness. The inverse Simpson index, applied to productive templates, was used to measure T cell diversity. T cell density was expressed as TCR beta template counts normalized to usable DNA, with usable DNA estimated by amplifying and sequencing housekeeping genes. Two-sided Kruskal-Wallis tests were used to compare TCR metrics across histologic stages. TCRdb carries this immuneACCESS record with in-frame sequences only. Its versions omit some clonotypes, under half of them owing to an unresolved V gene in the studies checked, with the rest unexplained. V and J calls plus clone size are reproduced from that table; the DNA served to infer D and trimming. This sample holds about 2,000 clones; 80% to 90% were observed only once. The ten largest clones add up to approximately 10% of the sample.

Sequences were obtained from FFPE adjacent normal lung tissue. This sequence originates from an older person with lung adenocarcinoma.

CDR3 reads: CASSSWDPGLNQPQHF. The sequence in DNA is TGTGCCAGCAGTTCATGGGACCCTGGTCTTAATCAGCCCCAGCATTTT. The chain was built from TRBV28 and TRBJ1-5, and perhaps TRBD1 as D gene, on 5 matching bases. CDR1 MDHEN and CDR2 SYDVKM are derived from the germline V gene. The junction carries 17 bases between V and J, which are trimmed by 4 bases and 4 bases respectively. The CDR3 covers 16 residues, taking in both the cysteine and the phenylalanine. The kept DNA is CDR3 alone, 48 bases in frame from the first base.